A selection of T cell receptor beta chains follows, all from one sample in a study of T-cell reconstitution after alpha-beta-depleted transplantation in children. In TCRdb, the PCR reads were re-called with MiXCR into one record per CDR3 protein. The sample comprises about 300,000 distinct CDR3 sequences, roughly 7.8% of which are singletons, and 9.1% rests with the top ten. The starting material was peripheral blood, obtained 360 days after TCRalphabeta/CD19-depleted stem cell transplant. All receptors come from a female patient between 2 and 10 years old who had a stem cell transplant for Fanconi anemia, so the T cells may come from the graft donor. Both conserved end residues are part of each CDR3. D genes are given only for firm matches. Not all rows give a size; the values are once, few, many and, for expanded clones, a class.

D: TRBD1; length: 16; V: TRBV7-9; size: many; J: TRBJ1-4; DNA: TGTGCCAGCAGCTTAGTTGTCGGGACAGGGGATGAAAAACTGTTTTTT; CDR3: CASSLVVGTGDEKLFF
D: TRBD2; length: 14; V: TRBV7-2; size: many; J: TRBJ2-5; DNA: TGTGCCAGCAGCTTACGGGGGGGTTATACGACCCAGTACTTC; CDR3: CASSLRGGYTTQYF
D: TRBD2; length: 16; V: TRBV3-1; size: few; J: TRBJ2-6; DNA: TGTGCCAGCAGCCAAGTACCGAGCGGGGGGAAGGGCGTCCTGACTTTC; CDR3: CASSQVPSGGKGVLTF
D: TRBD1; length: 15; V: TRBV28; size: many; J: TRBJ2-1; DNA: TGTGCCAGCAGTGTGCCGGGACAGGGCGTGCGTGAGCAGTTCTTC; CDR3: CASSVPGQGVREQFF
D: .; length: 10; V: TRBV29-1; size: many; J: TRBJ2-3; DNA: TGCAGCGTGCTGACCTATACGCAGTATTTT; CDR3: CSVLTYTQYF
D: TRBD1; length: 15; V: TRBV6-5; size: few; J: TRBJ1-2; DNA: TGTGCCAGCAGTTACTCAGAGGGGGCGTACTATGGCTACACCTTC; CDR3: CASSYSEGAYYGYTF
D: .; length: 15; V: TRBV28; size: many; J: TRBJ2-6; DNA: TGTGCCAGTTCCAAGTGGGGCTCTGGGGCCAACGTCCTGACTTTC; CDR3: CASSKWGSGANVLTF
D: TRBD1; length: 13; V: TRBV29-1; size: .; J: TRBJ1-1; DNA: TGCAGCGCTCACACAGGGGGTGAGACTGAAGCTTTCTTT; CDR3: CSAHTGGETEAFF
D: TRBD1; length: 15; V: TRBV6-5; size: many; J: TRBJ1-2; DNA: TGTGCCAGCAGTTATACAGGGGCACCTGACTATGGCTACACCTTC; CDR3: CASSYTGAPDYGYTF
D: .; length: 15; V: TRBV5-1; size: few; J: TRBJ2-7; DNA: TGCGCCAGCAGCTTTGACCAGGGACTCTCCTACGAGCAGTACTTC; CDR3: CASSFDQGLSYEQYF
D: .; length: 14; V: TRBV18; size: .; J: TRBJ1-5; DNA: TGTGCCAGCTCACCTAAACAGGGCGATCAGCCCCAGCATTTT; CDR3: CASSPKQGDQPQHF
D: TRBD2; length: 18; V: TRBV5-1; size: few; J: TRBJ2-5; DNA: TGCGCCAGCAGCTTGGTATCCAGCGGGGGCCTCCGGGAAGAGACCCAGTACTTC; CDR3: CASSLVSSGGLREETQYF
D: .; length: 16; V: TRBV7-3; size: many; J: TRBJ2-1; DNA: TGTGCCAGCAGCCACAGGCACCAATGGTTAATTAATGAGCAGTTCTTC; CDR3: CASSHRHQWLINEQFF
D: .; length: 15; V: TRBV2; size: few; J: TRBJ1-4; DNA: TGTGCCAGCACGGGAAGGACCGGGGCCCCGGAAAAACTGTTTTTT; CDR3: CASTGRTGAPEKLFF
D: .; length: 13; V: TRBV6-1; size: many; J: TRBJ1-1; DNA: TGTGCCAGCAGAAACAGGGTCGACACTGAAGCTTTCTTT; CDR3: CASRNRVDTEAFF
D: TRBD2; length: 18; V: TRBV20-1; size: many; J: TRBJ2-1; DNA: TGCAGTGCTAGAGTTGCTAGCGGGGGCCCCAGCTCCTACAATGAGCAGTTCTTC; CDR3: CSARVASGGPSSYNEQFF
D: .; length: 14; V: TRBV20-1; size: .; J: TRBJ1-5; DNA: TGCAGTGCTAGAGTAAGGACGTCCGATCAGCCCCAGCATTTT; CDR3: CSARVRTSDQPQHF
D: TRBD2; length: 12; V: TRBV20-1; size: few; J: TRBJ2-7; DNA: TGCAGTGCTACTAGCGGCCCCTACGAGCAGTACTTC; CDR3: CSATSGPYEQYF
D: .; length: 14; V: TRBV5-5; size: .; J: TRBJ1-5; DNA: TGTGCCAGCAGCTTGTCCTTAGTCGATCAGCCCCAGCATTTT; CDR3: CASSLSLVDQPQHF
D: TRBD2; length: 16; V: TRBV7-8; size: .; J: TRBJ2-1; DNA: TGTGCCAGCCGCCGACTAGCGGGGGGGCCGGTTAATGAGCAGTTCTTC; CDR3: CASRRLAGGPVNEQFF
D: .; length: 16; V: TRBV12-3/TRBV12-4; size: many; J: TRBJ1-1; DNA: TGTGCCAGCAGTTTAGGCCTGGGGGCGCGGAACACTGAAGCTTTCTTT; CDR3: CASSLGLGARNTEAFF
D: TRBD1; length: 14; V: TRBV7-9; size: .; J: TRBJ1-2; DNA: TGTGCCAGCAGCGCGGGACAGGGGGCCTATGGCTACACCTTC; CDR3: CASSAGQGAYGYTF
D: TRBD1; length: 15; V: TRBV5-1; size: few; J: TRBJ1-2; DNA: TGCGCCAGCAGCTTTCTACAGGGGGTGAACTATGGCTACACCTTC; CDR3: CASSFLQGVNYGYTF
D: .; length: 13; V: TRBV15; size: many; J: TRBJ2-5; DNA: TGTGCCACCAGCAGACAACTGCAAGAGACCCAGTACTTC; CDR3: CATSRQLQETQYF